These 27 T cell receptor beta chains were sequenced from one sample in a study of CD8+ T cells in alopecia areata. CD4, CD8alpha, NKG2D, NKG2ACE and other markers were used to sort pooled cutaneous lymph node cells. Reverse transcription of extracted RNA yielded cDNA, which provided the sequencing template. Clones were sequenced by immunoSEQ multiplex PCR, and TCRdb holds only the in-frame ones, with some missing. Sampling found about 270,000 clones, none seen once. Sequencing was done on a sample of CD4+ T cells sorted from a lymph node. The receptors stem from a C3H/HeJ mouse with alopecia areata. For the strain, the MHC haplotype given is H2-k.

As regards this clone: Germline and genes here are mouse. The CDR3 end falls 4 residues outside the read, so it is completed with the germline J gene. This same CDR3 is encoded by further DNA sequences in the sample. The chain links TRBV1 to TRBJ2-3; 11 nucleotides line up with TRBD2. There are 15 residues in the CDR3. CDR1 and CDR2 from the germline V gene are NSQYPW and LRSPGD (reference sequence). The V segment lost 4 bases and the J segment 3 bases; nucleotides outside the gene matches: 3. The part of the CDR3 DNA that was read is TGCACCTGCAGTGGAGACTGGGGGGGAGCAGAA. It yields the protein CTCSGDWGGAE. The CDR3 in its entirety is CTCSGDWGGAETLYF.

This clone showed up just a few times. These gene names are mouse names. Read data end 4 residues before the CDR3 end; the end is taken from the germline J gene. J is TRBJ2-4 and V is TRBV5; the match to TRBD1 covers 12 bases. The germline gives CDR1 LGHNA, CDR2 YNLKQL (reference sequence). The CDR3 loop spans 14 amino acids. This CDR3 is CASSQGQGANTLYF. The sequenced part of the CDR3 DNA is TGTGCCAGCAGCCAGGGACAGGGGGCTAAC.

This clone has only a few counts. Genes and germline come from the mouse. The CDR3 goes on 4 residues after the read ends, and that part is filled in from the germline J gene. V is TRBV19 and J is TRBJ1-2, with 7 bases fitting TRBD1. The CDR3 is 13 amino acids. Germline trimming cut 5 bases from V and 4 bases from J; bases unmatched to any gene: 5. CDR1 FNHDT and CDR2 SITEND come from the germline V gene (reference sequence). The CDR3 loop reads CASRNRGGSDYTF. Partial CDR3 DNA: TGTGCCAGCAGAAACAGGGGTGGCTCC.

This clone was counted a few times. Germline and genes here are mouse. The CDR3 bases that were read are TGTGCCAGCAGTGAGTACAGGGGGACCGAA. It specifies CASSEYRGTE. The entire CDR3 protein reads CASSEYRGTERLFF. The chain joins TRBV13-3 to TRBJ1-4; TRBD1 matches 8 bases. Coverage ceases 4 residues before the CDR3 finishes, and the germline J gene fills in the end. Germline loops: CDR1 NNHDY, CDR2 SYVADS. CDR3 length equals 14 residues.

In regard to this clone: The listed genes are named as in mouse. The read terminates 4 residues ahead of where the CDR3 ends, so the germline J gene completes it. The chain links TRBV5 to TRBJ1-2, with 10 nucleotides matching TRBD1. The CDR3 sequence is 16 residues long. J lost 2 bases, V lost 1 base, and 4 bases had no gene match. Germline CDR1 reads LGHNA; CDR2 reads YNLKQL (reference sequence). The sequenced CDR3 bases are TGTGCCAGCAGCCAAGGGAGGGGACAGGGGAACTCC. Its translation: CASSQGRGQGNS. The whole CDR3 is CASSQGRGQGNSDYTF.

As to this clone: It may be a read error: a sequence one base away is much more abundant. Gene names and germline refer to mouse. The CDR3 end is not reached by the read, which stops 4 residues before it; the germline J gene fills it in. The chain carries TRBV13-3 and TRBJ1-1; no reliable D call. Trimming left V 2 bases short and J 0 bases short, with 2 bases between. The length of the CDR3 is 12 residues. Germline assignment: CDR1 NNHDY and CDR2 SYVADS. The CDR3 here is CASSEANTEVFF. CDR3 DNA (partial): TGTGCCAGCAGTGAAGCAAACACA.

With regard to this clone: Gene labels here are mouse ones. The missing CDR3 end, 4 residues past where the read stops, is filled in from the germline J gene. The sample carries other DNA sequences with the same CDR3. The chain has TRBV14 and TRBJ2-1; TRBD1 matches 7 bases. The CDR3 contains 14 residues. Germline V gives CDR1 SGHDT, CDR2 FRDEAV. The J segment lost 3 bases and the V segment lost 5 bases, leaving 5 bases of the junction unmatched. This chain's CDR3 is CASSPGTAYAEQFF. The part of the CDR3 DNA that was read is TGTGCCAGCAGCCCCGGGACAGCCTATGCT.

This clone has only a few counts. The listed genes are named as in mouse. The read gets to within 4 residues of the CDR3 end, and the germline J gene fills in the rest. The chain has TRBV17 and TRBJ1-1, with D maybe TRBD1 (6 bases). The germline V gene has CDR1 MNHDT and CDR2 YYDKIL. This CDR3 is built from 13 residues. The part of the CDR3 DNA that was read is TGTGCTAGCAGTAGGGGAGGCAGGGGA. It specifies CASSRGGRG. The CDR3 as a whole reads CASSRGGRGEVFF.

This clone was found a few times. Mouse germline and gene names are used. Read data end 4 residues before the CDR3 end; the end is taken from the germline J gene. The chain joins TRBV5 to TRBJ2-7; 7 nucleotides line up with TRBD2. This CDR3 has 14 residues. V lost 2 bases to trimming and J lost 3 bases; unmatched junction nucleotides: 4. Per germline, CDR1 LGHNA and CDR2 YNLKQL (reference sequence). CDR3 DNA (partial): TGTGCCAGCAGCCAACACCTGGGGGACTAT. It encodes CASSQHLGDY. In full, the CDR3 is CASSQHLGDYEQYF.

Concerning this clone itself: The gene symbols are mouse symbols. The read halts 4 residues ahead of the CDR3 end, with the missing end drawn from the germline J gene. The genes are TRBV17 and TRBJ2-5; perhaps TRBD1 as D (5 bases). Trimming took off 1 base at V and 1 base at J, with 6 bases between the two ends. This CDR3 spans 14 amino acids. Germline assignment: CDR1 MNHDT and CDR2 YYDKIL. The sequenced part of the CDR3 DNA is TGTGCTAGCAGTAGAGTCAGGGACCAAGAC. Translation gives CASSRVRDQD. The full CDR3 protein is CASSRVRDQDTQYF.

This clone was recorded many times. Gene names and germline refer to mouse. The CDR3 goes on 4 residues after the read ends, and that part is filled in from the germline J gene. The chain uses TRBV13-1 and TRBJ2-2, with TRBD1 identical over 9 bases. With 2 bases clipped from V and 4 bases from J, the junction kept 3 bases outside the gene matches. In germline, CDR1 is NSHNY, CDR2 SYGAGN. The CDR3 loop spans 15 amino acids. The sequenced part of the CDR3 DNA is TGTGCCAGCAGTGAACAGGGGGCGGTCACCGGG. Translating gives CASSEQGAVTG. In full, the CDR3 is CASSEQGAVTGQLYF.

There are a few counts of this clone. Gene labels here are mouse ones. Read data end 4 residues before the CDR3 end; the end is taken from the germline J gene. This chain uses TRBV1 with TRBJ2-4, with 9 bases matching TRBD1. Trimming removed 4 bases from V and 1 base from J; junction bases left unmatched: 3. The CDR3 has 15 amino acids. Germline assignment: CDR1 NSQYPW and CDR2 LRSPGD (reference sequence). CDR3 residues: CTCSGTGERQNTLYF. CDR3 DNA (partial): TGCACCTGCAGTGGGACAGGGGAGCGTCAAAAC.

This clone was detected a few times. This sequence may be a read error, since a much larger clone differs from it by one base. Genes and germline are mouse. CDR3 bases read: TGTGCTAGCATGACAGGTAACTATGCT. Protein sequence: CASMTGNYA. The entire CDR3 sequence reads CASMTGNYAEQFF. The chain recombines TRBV29 with TRBJ2-1; TRBD1 might be the D (6 bases). With the read ending 4 residues before the CDR3 end, the germline J gene is used to fill in that end. Germline V gene sequence: CDR1 MSHET, CDR2 SYDVDS. This CDR3 spans 13 amino acids. V lost 7 bases and J 0 bases, leaving 7 bases between the germline ends.

In its sample, this clone was seen a few times. These gene names are mouse names. The read falls 3 residues short of the CDR3 end, and the missing part is taken from the germline J gene. The chain couples TRBV19 to TRBJ1-6; TRBD1 is a possible D gene (5 bases). TRBJ1-6 qualifies as an ORF whose function is uncertain. CDR3 length equals 15 residues. V was trimmed by 1 base and J by 5 bases, leaving 10 bases between them. Per the germline V gene, CDR1 is FNHDT and CDR2 is SITEND (reference sequence). The CDR3 bases that were read are TGTGCCAGCAGTATAATCCGACAGAATAATTCGCCC. Residues: CASSIIRQNNSP. The whole CDR3 protein is CASSIIRQNNSPLYF.

There are a few counts of this clone. Mouse names are used for the genes. With the read ending 4 residues before the CDR3 end, the germline J gene is used to fill in that end. The identical CDR3 is also encoded by other nucleotide sequences in the sample. V gene TRBV19 combines with J gene TRBJ2-7; 7 bases map to TRBD1. Germline V gene data show CDR1 as FNHDT and CDR2 as SITEND (reference sequence). Trimming at V came to 4 bases and at J to 3 bases, leaving 1 base not matched to a gene. This CDR3 is built from 12 residues. The part of the CDR3 DNA that was read is TGTGCCAGCAGTCACAGGGGCTAT. It specifies CASSHRGY. Given in full, the CDR3 is CASSHRGYEQYF.

This clone appeared a few times. Each gene name is a mouse one. The observed sequence ends 4 residues before the CDR3 terminus, with the missing tail filled in from the germline J gene. The genes are TRBV13-1 and TRBJ2-3; a possible D gene is TRBD2 (5 bases). V lost 10 bases and J lost 0, with 12 bases in between. The length of the CDR3 is 13 residues. From germline, CDR1 is NSHNY and CDR2 SYGAGN. The sequenced part of the CDR3 DNA is TGTGCCTCACTGGAATCTAGTGCAGAA. Translating it yields CASLESSAE. From start to end, the CDR3 is CASLESSAETLYF.

Details on this clone: Gene names are mouse gene names. The CDR3 is cut off 4 residues early in the read; its end comes from the germline J gene. The chain links TRBV13-1 to TRBJ2-2, with D maybe TRBD1 (7 bases). The V and J ends lost 0 bases and 0 bases respectively, with 12 bases between them. The V gene's germline CDR1 is NSHNY and CDR2 SYGAGN. This CDR3 has 17 residues. Here the CDR3 reads CASSDAKGASNTGQLYF. The DNA read from the CDR3 is TGTGCCAGCAGTGATGCAAAGGGGGCGTCAAACACCGGG.

Points on this clone: Gene labels here are mouse ones. The read stops 4 residues short of the end of the CDR3; the missing end is completed from the germline J gene. This chain connects TRBV13-1 to TRBJ1-1; TRBD1 matches at 8 bases. The ends lost 2 bases at V and 3 bases at J; junction bases unmatched: 3. Germline V CDR1 and CDR2: NSHNY, SYGAGN. CDR3 length equals 14 residues. Incomplete CDR3 DNA: TGTGCCAGCAGTGAAACAGGGGGAGACACA. It translates to CASSETGGDT. The complete CDR3 protein is CASSETGGDTEVFF.

Of note for this clone: Each gene name is a mouse one. The read is 4 residues too short to cover the CDR3 end, so that end is filled in from the germline J gene. Other DNA sequences in the sample encode the same CDR3. The gene calls are TRBV19 and TRBJ2-3; 9 bases fit TRBD2. Unmatched junction bases numbered 6, after V lost 4 bases and J lost 0 bases. Germline V gene sequence: CDR1 FNHDT, CDR2 SITEND (reference sequence). The CDR3 sequence is 16 residues long. Partial CDR3 DNA: TGTGCCAGCAGTCCCCTGACTGGGGGAAGTGCAGAA. Amino acid sequence: CASSPLTGGSAE. The whole CDR3 protein reads CASSPLTGGSAETLYF.

This clone has more than one count but fewer than ten. Mouse gene names apply. Sequencing ends 4 residues short of the CDR3 end; the germline J gene provides the rest. This chain links TRBV31 with TRBJ2-2, with TRBD2 matching 8 bases. V shed 4 bases, J shed 4 bases, and the junction held 5 bases outside the gene matches. The CDR3 totals 14 residues. CDR1 and CDR2 (germline): GKSSPN, SITVG. CDR3 protein: CAWNGGAVTGQLYF. The DNA read from the CDR3 is TGTGCCTGGAACGGGGGGGCTGTCACCGGG.

As concerns this clone: All gene names here are mouse names. Coverage ceases 4 residues before the CDR3 finishes, and the germline J gene fills in the end. V is TRBV13-1 and J is TRBJ1-2; 8 bases map to TRBD1. Trimming cost V 5 bases and J 3 bases; bases outside gene matches: 6. Looked up from germline, CDR1 is NSHNY and CDR2 is SYGAGN. The CDR3 is 14 residues long. The sequenced CDR3 bases are TGTGCCAGCAGGAACCAGGGGGCGGACTCC. It specifies CASRNQGADS. The whole CDR3 protein is CASRNQGADSDYTF.

A word on this clone: The gene names given are mouse names. The read terminates 4 residues before the CDR3 end, so the remaining end is supplied by the germline J gene. The sample holds other DNA sequences that translate to the same CDR3. The chain couples TRBV5 to TRBJ2-7, with TRBD1 matching over 7 bases. The V gene's germline CDR1 is LGHNA and CDR2 YNLKQL (reference sequence). V trimming: 3 bases; J trimming: 3 bases; junction bases outside the gene matches: 2. The CDR3 sequence is 13 residues long. This CDR3 reads CASSHRDSYEQYF. The part of the CDR3 DNA that was read is TGTGCCAGCAGCCATAGGGACAGCTAT.

This clone has a handful of counts. The genes are named according to mouse. Read data end 4 residues before the CDR3 end; the end is taken from the germline J gene. The J gene is TRBJ2-1, the V gene TRBV13-1; 7 bases are shared with TRBD2. CDR3 length equals 15 residues. Germline values: CDR1 NSHNY, CDR2 SYGAGN. The CDR3 loop is CASSDALGRGAEQFF. The sequenced CDR3 bases are TGTGCCAGCAGTGATGCACTGGGGCGAGGAGCT.

For this clone: Genes here carry mouse names. The CDR3 goes on 3 residues after the read ends, and that part is filled in from the germline J gene. The rearrangement joins TRBV19 to TRBJ1-6; the D gene is possibly TRBD1 (5 bases). TRBJ1-6 is labeled an ORF, and its function is uncertain. Trimming took off 4 bases at V and 5 bases at J, with 7 bases between the two ends. Germline CDR1 reads FNHDT; CDR2 reads SITEND (reference sequence). The CDR3 totals 13 residues. The covered CDR3 bases are TGTGCCAGCAGTGCAGGGAATAATTCGCCC. This translates into CASSAGNNSP. The whole CDR3 reads CASSAGNNSPLYF.

This clone was counted between two and nine times. The genes and germline here are from mouse. The CDR3 extends 4 residues past the end of the read, so its final part is completed from the germline J gene. The V gene is TRBV13-3, the J gene TRBJ2-7; 10 bases are a match to TRBD2. This CDR3 region has 15 residues. Germline V gene lookup returns CDR1 NNHDY and CDR2 SYVADS. V gave up 4 bases and J gave up 0 bases; unmatched junction bases: 4. CDR3 DNA, as far as it was read: TGTGCCAGCAGTATGGACTGGGGGAGCTCCTAT. It yields the protein CASSMDWGSSY. From start to end, the CDR3 is CASSMDWGSSYEQYF.

For this clone: The gene names here belong to mouse. The read stops 4 residues short of the end of the CDR3; the missing end is completed from the germline J gene. The rearrangement links TRBV19 to TRBJ2-5; D may be TRBD1 (5 bases). The ends were cut back, 4 bases at V and 3 bases at J, with 9 bases in the middle. Germline assignment: CDR1 FNHDT and CDR2 SITEND (reference sequence). This CDR3 is 13 amino acids long. The DNA read from the CDR3 is TGTGCCAGCAGTTGGACACTTCAAGAC. Encoded protein: CASSWTLQD. The entire CDR3 protein is CASSWTLQDTQYF.

Comment on this clone: Gene names are mouse gene names. The sequence runs out 4 residues before the end of the CDR3; the remainder is reconstructed from the germline J gene. This chain uses TRBV19 with TRBJ2-7, with D perhaps matching TRBD2 (7 bases). The CDR3 has 16 residues. Germline V gives CDR1 FNHDT, CDR2 SITEND (reference sequence). V shed 5 bases and J shed 0 bases, with 18 bases lying between them. The part of the CDR3 DNA that was read is TGTGCCAGCAGACAGGGCGGGGGGGTAAGCTCCTAT. Translating it yields CASRQGGGVSSY. The entire CDR3 protein reads CASRQGGGVSSYEQYF.